The following is a TCR beta chain sequence with its context. The antigen remains undetermined. This sample is part of a study of shared clonotypes between healthy human individuals. Some clones are missing from TCRdb's copy, which holds only in-frame ones; the method was immunoSEQ multiplex PCR. The table includes millions of clones, more than 90% detected once. Study observations and caveats: Naive CD4 clonotypes were shared across a few donors at roughly 4.6%.

Partitioning of CD4+ cells yielded a CD45RA+ naive subset and a CD45RA-negative memory subset. V was pared by 0 bases and J by 1 base, with 7 bases between. CDR3 length equals 14 residues. The V gene's germline CDR1 is SGHRS and CDR2 YFSETQ. This sequence was found in a young man in good health. The sample was naive CD4+ T cells sorted from blood. Subset denoted: CD45RA+ positively selected. V is TRBV5-1 and J is TRBJ1-1; no clear D gene. CDR3 bases: TGCGCCAGCAGCTTGGACAGCACGAACACTGAAGCTTTCTTT. Protein sequence: CASSLDSTNTEAFF.